This TCR beta chain was recovered during a study of chemoradiotherapy in HPV16-positive cancers (dated by TCRdb to between 2020 and 2023). General notes on the study: Candidate HPV-specific T-cell clones and common TCR motifs were defined by functional T-cell assays performed on cells from two HPV16-positive patients. The study asked whether T-cell immunity to the HPV oncoproteins E6 and E7 changes during chemoradiotherapy and whether this immunity affects survival. TCR repertoires from roughly 93 patients with HPV-related cancers were then used to track the candidate HPV-specific TCRs and motifs.

The library was generated by the immunoSEQ multiplex PCR assay. TCRdb obtained this table from immuneACCESS and retained in-frame rearrangements with V and J assigned. These tables miss some clones; where compared with another copy, unresolved V genes account for less than half of the shortfall, and the remainder is unexplained. For this sample the table gives approximately 8,200 clones, of which 70% to 85% were detected only once. Jointly, the top ten make up about 2.7% of the sample. The germline V and J ends show losses of 4 bases and 5 bases respectively, and no gene match explains 5 bases of the junction. CDR1 and CDR2 are drawn from the germline V gene: SGHRS, YFSETQ. Spanning cysteine to phenylalanine, the CDR3 consists of 14 amino acids. Kept here is only the CDR3 DNA, which spans 42 bases and is read in frame from base 1. With respect to this clone: Its antigen specificity is not known. No base quality information exists; no much larger clone differs at one position.

Repertoires were sampled repeatedly over the course of chemoradiotherapy, so clonal expansion could be followed in the tumor microenvironment. Study-wide conclusions, independent of this receptor: Improved recurrence-free survival in HPV16-positive patients was associated with expansion of HPV-responsive T cells during chemoradiotherapy. Expansion of candidate HPV-specific clones and E7-related TCR motifs was observed in the tumor microenvironment during treatment, whereas no such expansion was observed for non-HPV-specific T cells. The functional definition of HPV-specific T cells came from only a couple of HPV16-positive patients, and the survival association was reported for HPV16-positive patients.

This TCR was recovered from a human donor with HPV-associated anogenital cancer. The chain employs TRBV5-1 and TRBJ1-4, with TRBD1 matching 7 junction bases. The material sequenced was blood, taken from a patient who underwent chemoradiotherapy. The sequenced DNA: TGCGCCAGCAGCCTAGGACAGGACAATGAAAAACTGTTTTTT. It encodes CASSLGQDNEKLFF.